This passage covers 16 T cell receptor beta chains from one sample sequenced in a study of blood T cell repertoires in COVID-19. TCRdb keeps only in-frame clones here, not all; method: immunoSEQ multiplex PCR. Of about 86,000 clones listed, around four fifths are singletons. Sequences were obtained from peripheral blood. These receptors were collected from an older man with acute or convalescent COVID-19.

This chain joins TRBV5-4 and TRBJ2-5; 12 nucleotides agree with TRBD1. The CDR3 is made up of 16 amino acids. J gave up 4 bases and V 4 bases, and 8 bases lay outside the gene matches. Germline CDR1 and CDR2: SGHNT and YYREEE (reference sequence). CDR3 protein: CASSLRGQGAGETQYF. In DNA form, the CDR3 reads TGTGCCAGCAGCCTGCGGGGACAGGGGGCGGGAGAGACCCAGTACTTC.

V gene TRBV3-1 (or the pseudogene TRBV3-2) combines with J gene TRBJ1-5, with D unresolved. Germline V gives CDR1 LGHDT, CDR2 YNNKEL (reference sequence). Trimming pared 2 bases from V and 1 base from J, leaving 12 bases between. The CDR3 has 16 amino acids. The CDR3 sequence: CASSQSGVRSNQPQHF. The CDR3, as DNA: TGTGCCAGCAGCCAATCCGGGGTGCGAAGCAATCAGCCCCAGCATTTT.

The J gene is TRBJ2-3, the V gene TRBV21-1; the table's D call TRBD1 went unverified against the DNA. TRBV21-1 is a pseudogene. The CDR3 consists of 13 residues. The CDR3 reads CASIQGGVDTQYF. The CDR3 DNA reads TGTGCCAGCATCCAAGGGGGCGTGGATACGCAGTATTTT.

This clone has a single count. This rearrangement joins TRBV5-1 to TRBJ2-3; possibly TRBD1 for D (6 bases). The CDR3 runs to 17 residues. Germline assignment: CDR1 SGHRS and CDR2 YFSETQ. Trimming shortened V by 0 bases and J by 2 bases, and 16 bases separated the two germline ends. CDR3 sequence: CASSLAWGLPATDTQYF. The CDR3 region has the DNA TGCGCCAGCAGCTTGGCCTGGGGGCTTCCTGCCACAGATACGCAGTATTTT.

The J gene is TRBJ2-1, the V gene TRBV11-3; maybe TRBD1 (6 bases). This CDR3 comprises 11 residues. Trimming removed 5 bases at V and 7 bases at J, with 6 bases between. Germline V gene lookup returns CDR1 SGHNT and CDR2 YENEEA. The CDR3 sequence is CASSQGNEQFF. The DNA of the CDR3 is TGTGCCAGCAGCCAGGGGAATGAGCAGTTCTTC.

The chain's CDR3 is CASKQAGGNYNEQFF. The DNA of the CDR3 is TGTGCCAGTAAGCAAGCGGGGGGCAACTACAATGAGCAGTTCTTC. The rearrangement links TRBV19 to TRBJ2-1; 9 nucleotides match TRBD2. From germline, CDR1 is LNHDA and CDR2 SQIVND (reference sequence). The CDR3 loop spans 15 amino acids. V lost 7 bases and J lost 3; bases outside the gene matches: 7.

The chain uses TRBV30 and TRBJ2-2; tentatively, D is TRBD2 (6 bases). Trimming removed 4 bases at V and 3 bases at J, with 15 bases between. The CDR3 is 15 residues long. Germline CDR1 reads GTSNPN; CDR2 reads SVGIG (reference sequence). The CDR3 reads CAWNIPGTYTGELFF. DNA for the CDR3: TGTGCCTGGAATATCCCCGGGACTTACACCGGGGAGCTGTTTTTT.

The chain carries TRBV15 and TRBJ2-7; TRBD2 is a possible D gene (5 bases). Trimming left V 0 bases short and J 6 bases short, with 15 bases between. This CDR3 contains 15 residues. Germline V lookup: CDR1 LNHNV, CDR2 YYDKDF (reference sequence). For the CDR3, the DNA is TGTGCCACCAGCAGAGATCGGTCAGCGGTGGGCGAGCAGTACTTC. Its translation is CATSRDRSAVGEQYF.

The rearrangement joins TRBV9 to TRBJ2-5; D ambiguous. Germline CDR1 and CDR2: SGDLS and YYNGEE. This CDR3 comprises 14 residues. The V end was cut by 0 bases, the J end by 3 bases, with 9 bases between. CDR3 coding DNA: TGTGCCAGCAGCGTAGGTCCGAGGAAAGAGACCCAGTACTTC. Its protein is CASSVGPRKETQYF.

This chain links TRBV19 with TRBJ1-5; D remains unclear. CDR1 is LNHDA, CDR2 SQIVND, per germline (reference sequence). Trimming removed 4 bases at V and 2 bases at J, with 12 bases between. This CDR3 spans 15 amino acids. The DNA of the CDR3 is TGTGCCAGTAGTAGTGTATCCGGGGGCAATCAGCCCCAGCATTTT. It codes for CASSSVSGGNQPQHF.

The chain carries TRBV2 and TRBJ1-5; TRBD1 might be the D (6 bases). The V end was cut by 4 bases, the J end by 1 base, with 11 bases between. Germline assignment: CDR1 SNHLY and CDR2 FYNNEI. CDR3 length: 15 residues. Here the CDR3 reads CASSVERGSNQPQHF. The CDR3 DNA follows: TGTGCCAGCAGTGTGGAGAGGGGGAGCAATCAGCCCCAGCATTTT.

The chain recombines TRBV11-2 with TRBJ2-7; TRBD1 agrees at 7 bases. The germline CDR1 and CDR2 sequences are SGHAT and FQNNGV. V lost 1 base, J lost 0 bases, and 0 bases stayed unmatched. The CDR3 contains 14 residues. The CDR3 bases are TGTGCCAGCAGCTTAGGGGACAGCTCCTACGAGCAGTACGTC. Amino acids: CASSLGDSSYEQYV.

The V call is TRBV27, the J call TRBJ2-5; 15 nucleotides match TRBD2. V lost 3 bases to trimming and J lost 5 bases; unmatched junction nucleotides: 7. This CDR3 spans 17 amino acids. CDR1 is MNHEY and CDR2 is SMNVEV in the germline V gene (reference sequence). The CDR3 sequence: CASSFFGLAGGQETQYF. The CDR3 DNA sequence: TGTGCCAGCAGTTTTTTTGGACTAGCGGGGGGGCAGGAGACCCAGTACTTC.

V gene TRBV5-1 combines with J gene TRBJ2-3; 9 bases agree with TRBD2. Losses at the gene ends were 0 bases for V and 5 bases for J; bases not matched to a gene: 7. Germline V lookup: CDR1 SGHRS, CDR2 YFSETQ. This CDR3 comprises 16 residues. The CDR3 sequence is CASSLVGGGARDTQYF. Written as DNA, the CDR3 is TGCGCCAGCAGCTTGGTGGGCGGGGGGGCGAGAGATACGCAGTATTTT.

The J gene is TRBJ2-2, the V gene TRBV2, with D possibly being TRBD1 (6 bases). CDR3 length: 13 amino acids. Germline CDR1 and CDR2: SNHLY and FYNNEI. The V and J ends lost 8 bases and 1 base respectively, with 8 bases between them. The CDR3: CASDRMNTGELFF. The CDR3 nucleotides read TGTGCCAGCGACAGGATGAACACCGGGGAGCTGTTTTTT.

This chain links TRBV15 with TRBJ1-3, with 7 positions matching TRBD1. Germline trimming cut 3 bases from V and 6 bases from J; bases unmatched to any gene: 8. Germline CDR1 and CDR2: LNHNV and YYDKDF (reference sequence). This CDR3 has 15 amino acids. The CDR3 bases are TGTGCCACCAGCAGGGAAGACAGGGAAGCAAACACCATATATTTT. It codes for CATSREDREANTIYF.